One sample yielded the 27 T cell receptor beta chains listed below, sequenced in a study of tumor and adjacent non-tumor tissue in lung cancer. Three rounds of nested PCR, following a modified ARM-PCR protocol, produced the TCRbeta library. TCRdb re-analysed the multiplex PCR reads in MiXCR, keeping a single row per CDR3 protein. The sample yields about 110,000 distinct CDR3 sequences, under 65% seen once. No cell sorting was done before RNA was extracted from the tissue. Distant lung tissue was collected more than 3 cm away from the tumor edge. Material for sequencing was distant non-tumor lung tissue. The receptors here all came from a man aged 60-69 years with non-small cell lung cancer.

V is TRBV6-1 and J is TRBJ2-7; 7 bases agree with TRBD1. Germline assignment: CDR1 MNHNS and CDR2 SASEGT. Unmatched junction bases numbered 16, after V lost 9 bases and J lost 2 bases. The CDR3 covers 16 residues. The CDR3 reads CASRDVRQGFTYEQYF. The CDR3 DNA reads as TGTGCCAGTAGGGATGTAAGACAGGGCTTTACCTACGAGCAGTACTTC.

This rearrangement joins TRBV6-5 to TRBJ2-7; D is undetermined. Germline V gene data show CDR1 as MNHEY and CDR2 as SVGAGI. The CDR3 runs 13 residues. V lost 7 bases and J 9 bases, leaving 19 bases between the germline ends. CDR3 in DNA: TGTGCCAGCATATCGACTCCGTCCTACTGGCAGTACTTC. Protein product: CASISTPSYWQYF.

This clonotype was seen just once. It is likely a read error, because the conserved phenylalanine at the end of the CDR3 is missing. This chain connects TRBV6-5 to TRBJ2-5, with D possibly being TRBD2 (6 bases). This CDR3 spans 13 amino acids. The germline gives CDR1 MNHEY, CDR2 SVGAGI. CDR3 amino acids: CLSSKGLAGTQYL. The DNA for the CDR3 is TGTCTCAGCAGTAAGGGACTCGCAGGGACCCAGTACTTG.

This clonotype occurred once. At one boundary the junction diverges from the germline segment, which might be a read error. V is TRBV4-1 and J is TRBJ1-3; no reliable D call. The germline V gene encodes CDR1 MGHRA and CDR2 YSYEKL. This CDR3 spans 15 amino acids. The CDR3 loop is CSSSQDRTDRNTIYF. The CDR3 DNA sequence: TGCTCCAGCAGCCAAGATCGGACTGATAGAAACACCATATATTTT.

A word on this clonotype: This may be a read error, as it is one base from a much larger clone. The genes are TRBV6-5 and TRBJ2-7; D might be TRBD2 (5 bases). V dropped 4 bases and J dropped 7 bases, with 14 bases sitting between them. The CDR3 extends over 13 amino acids. In germline, CDR1 is MNHEY, CDR2 SVGAGI. The CDR3 coding sequence is TGTGCCAGCAGTTTCCGACACGGAGGAGAGCAGTACTTC. Translating it yields CASSFRHGGEQYF.

This chain joins TRBV28 and TRBJ2-2; D ambiguous. Trimming pared 8 bases from V and 8 bases from J, leaving 18 bases between. There are 14 residues in the CDR3. CDR1 is MDHEN and CDR2 is SYDVKM in the germline V gene. The CDR3 region is CASGLVGVTGELFF. DNA for the CDR3: TGTGCCAGCGGGCTCGTCGGAGTCACGGGGGAGCTGTTTTTT.

This clonotype has a count of ten or more. V and J are TRBV21-1 and TRBJ1-4; the D call in the table, TRBD1, was not verified against the DNA. TRBV21-1 is a documented pseudogene. This CDR3 is 19 amino acids long. The CDR3 DNA follows: TGTGCCAGCAGCAAAGCTGAGACAGGGGGCCTACCAACTAATGAAAAACTGTTTTTT. Protein sequence: CASSKAETGGLPTNEKLFF.

This clonotype was observed a single time. The junction differs from germline at one of its ends, possibly a read error. V gene TRBV6-1 combines with J gene TRBJ2-3; no firm D call. The germline V gene encodes CDR1 MNHNS and CDR2 SASEGT. The CDR3 is made up of 15 amino acids. DNA of the CDR3: TGTGCCAACAGTGAGGCTCCCAGTGGCACAGATACGCAGTTTTTT. Encoded protein: CANSEAPSGTDTQFF.

At least ten counts were recorded for this clonotype. The chain is built from TRBV5-1 and TRBJ1-1; 7 bases align to TRBD1. This CDR3 is 13 amino acids long. Germline CDR1 is SGHRS and CDR2 is YFSETQ. Trimming at V came to 0 bases and at J to 10 bases, leaving 6 bases not matched to a gene. Here the CDR3 DNA reads TGCGCCAGCAGCTTGGAACAGGGGAGGGCAGCTTTCTTT. It yields the protein CASSLEQGRAAFF.

This clonotype was detected many times. The chain employs TRBV29-1 and TRBJ2-1; D is perhaps TRBD1 or TRBD2 (5 bases each). The CDR3 has 12 amino acids. V shed 8 bases and J shed 7 bases, with 15 bases lying between them. Germline V gives CDR1 SQVTM, CDR2 ANQGSEA. The DNA for the CDR3 is TGCAGCTCCGGGACCCAGCAGAATGAGCAGTTCTTC. Residues: CSSGTQQNEQFF.

This clonotype was seen repeatedly, ten times or more. The gene calls are TRBV5-5 and TRBJ2-1; D possibly matches TRBD1 or TRBD2 (5 bases each). Trimming removed 0 bases from V and 7 bases from J, with 14 bases in between. This CDR3 has 15 amino acids. The germline gives CDR1 SGHKS, CDR2 YYEKEE (reference sequence). CDR3 residues: CASSLGGVGRNEQFF. DNA of the CDR3: TGTGCCAGCAGCTTGGGAGGGGTAGGGCGGAATGAGCAGTTCTTC. The full variable domain, its missing parts supplied by reference TRBV5-5 and TRBJ2-1, is DAGVTQSPTHLIKTRGQQVTLRCSPISGHKSVSWYQQVLGQGPQFIFQYYEKEERGRGNFPDRFSARQFPNYSSELNVNALLLGDSALYLCASSLGGVGRNEQFFGPGTRLTVL.

About this clonotype itself: A read error may account for a junction end that differs from germline. This chain joins TRBV5-1 and TRBJ1-2; weak D call: TRBD1 (6 bases). CDR3 length equals 14 residues. Per the germline V gene, CDR1 is SGHRS and CDR2 is YFSETQ. CDR3 coding DNA: TGCGCCACCAGCCCGGACAGCGGAAAAGGCGGCTACACCTTC. The encoded protein is CATSPDSGKGGYTF.

In DNA form, the CDR3 reads TGTGCCAGCACAGGCCCAGCATCGAGCACCGGGGAGCTGTTTTTT. Its translation is CASTGPASSTGELFF. This sequence joins TRBV6-1 and TRBJ2-2; D gene uncertain. Trimming took 7 bases from V and 4 from J, leaving 16 bases between them. The CDR3 has 15 amino acids. The V gene's germline CDR1 is MNHNS and CDR2 SASEGT.

A note on this clonotype: The conserved final phenylalanine or tryptophan is absent from the CDR3, which likely points to a read error. V and J are TRBV11-3 and TRBJ2-1; 7 nucleotides match TRBD2. Germline CDR1 reads SGHNT; CDR2 reads YENEEA. The length of the CDR3 is 16 residues. Trimming removed 9 bases from V and 4 bases from J; junction bases left unmatched: 15. The DNA of the CDR3 is TGTGCCAGTAGCCCGGGGGGTTGGAGCTCATACAATGAGCAGTTCTTA. It yields the protein CASSPGGWSSYNEQFL.

Of note for this clonotype: A clone one base away is much larger, so this may be a read error. This rearrangement joins TRBV29-1 to TRBJ2-4; 7 bases line up with TRBD1. CDR1 and CDR2 from the germline V gene are SQVTM and ANQGSEA. The CDR3 is 11 amino acids. V trimming: 5 bases; J trimming: 7 bases; junction bases outside the gene matches: 2. The CDR3 DNA sequence: TGCAGCGTTAGCAGGGGGAACATTCAGTACTTC. This gives the protein CSVSRGNIQYF.

V gene TRBV4-2 combines with J gene TRBJ2-7; 8 bases line up with TRBD1. J gave up 5 bases and V 6 bases, and 9 bases lay outside the gene matches. CDR3 length: 14 amino acids. Per germline, CDR1 LGHNA and CDR2 YNFKEQ. CDR3: CASSQYGTGNEQYF. The CDR3 DNA sequence: TGTGCCAGCAGTCAATATGGGACAGGCAACGAGCAGTACTTC.

The sample holds many counts of this clonotype. The rearrangement joins TRBV12-3 or TRBV12-4 to TRBJ1-5, with 8 positions matching TRBD1. The CDR3 length is 15 residues. Unmatched junction bases numbered 10, after V lost 5 bases and J lost 7 bases. Written as DNA, the CDR3 is TGTGCCAGCAGTCCAAGGACAGGGATTCGCCAGCCCCAGCATTTT. Translating it yields CASSPRTGIRQPQHF.

In regard to this clonotype: The junction does not match germline at one end; this may be a read error. V and J are TRBV11-3 and TRBJ1-1; D is perhaps TRBD1 (5 bases). In germline, CDR1 is SGHNT, CDR2 YENEEA. The CDR3 contains 15 residues. This CDR3 reads CASSSEGTVNTEAVF. Written as DNA, the CDR3 is TGTGCCAGCAGCTCAGAAGGGACGGTGAACACTGAAGCTGTCTTT.

V and J are TRBV19 and TRBJ1-5; possible D gene TRBD1, 6 bases. CDR1 and CDR2 from the germline V gene are LNHDA and SQIVND (reference sequence). V lost 4 bases and J lost 4, with 14 bases in between. The CDR3 runs to 15 residues. The CDR3 DNA reads TGTGCCAGTAGTAATGTACAGGGTCGTAATCAGCCCCAGCATTTT. It yields the protein CASSNVQGRNQPQHF.

In the case of this clonotype: This could be a read error, since a much larger clone is one nucleotide away. This chain uses TRBV10-3 with TRBJ2-1, with a tentative D call TRBD2 (6 bases). Germline V gives CDR1 ENHRY, CDR2 SYGVKD. This CDR3 is 11 amino acids long. DNA of the CDR3: TGTGCCATCAGTAACGGGACTGGCTGGATCTTC. It encodes CAISNGTGWIF.

The V call is TRBV28, the J call TRBJ2-2; D remains ambiguous. Trimming cost V 3 bases and J 7 bases, with 12 bases left between them. This CDR3 spans 14 amino acids. Germline assignment: CDR1 MDHEN and CDR2 SYDVKM. This CDR3 is CASSFPGRNGELFF. In DNA, the CDR3 is TGTGCCAGCAGTTTTCCCGGACGGAACGGGGAGCTGTTTTTT.

Concerning this clonotype: This may arise from a read error, as a much more abundant clone is one base away. The rearrangement uses TRBV28 and TRBJ1-5; weak D call: TRBD1 (6 bases). The germline gives CDR1 MDHEN, CDR2 SYDVKM. V lost 3 bases and J lost 5, with 8 bases in between. The CDR3 runs to 13 residues. CDR3 coding DNA: TGTGCCAGCAGTTTTAGGGGGTATCAGCCCCAGCATTTT. Protein: CASSFRGYQPQHF. The complete variable domain, with remaining parts taken from reference TRBV28 and TRBJ1-5, reads DVKVTQSSRYLVKRTGEKVFLECVQDMDHENMFWYRQDPGLGLRLIYFSYDVKMKEKGDIPEGYSVSREKKERFSLILESASTNQTSMYLCASSFRGYQPQHFGDGTRLSIL.

This clonotype has a handful of counts. The V and J genes are TRBV5-1 and TRBJ1-6; D remains ambiguous. Germline CDR1 is SGHRS and CDR2 is YFSETQ. Trimming removed 3 bases at V and 3 bases at J, with 13 bases between. CDR3 length equals 16 residues. CDR3 nucleotide sequence: TGCGCCAGCAGCTCCCGCGGAGGGAGCTATAATTCACCCCTCCACTTT. Protein product: CASSSRGGSYNSPLHF.

This clonotype occurred many times. The CDR3 bases are TGTGCCAGCAGTCCCGATACTGGCTATGGCTACACCTTC. It codes for CASSPDTGYGYTF. The genes are TRBV28 and TRBJ1-2; D call uncertain. With 5 bases removed from V and 4 bases from J, the gap between germline ends came to 11 bases. The CDR3 is 13 amino acids. Germline V lookup: CDR1 MDHEN, CDR2 SYDVKM.

The V and J genes are TRBV28 and TRBJ2-3; 7 bases are shared with TRBD2. From germline, CDR1 is MDHEN and CDR2 SYDVKM. Trimming cost V 5 bases and J 7 bases; bases outside gene matches: 18. The CDR3 extends over 17 amino acids. CDR3 region: CASSQTPGGPQPNTQYF. Written as DNA, the CDR3 is TGTGCCAGCAGTCAAACCCCGGGGGGACCGCAGCCAAATACGCAGTATTTT.

On this clonotype: The conserved phenylalanine or tryptophan normally closing the CDR3 is absent here, so this likely arose from a read error. V usage is TRBV14 and J usage is TRBJ1-3; 7 nucleotides agree with TRBD1. Germline loops: CDR1 SGHDN, CDR2 FVKESK. The CDR3 contains 14 residues. Germline trimming cut 8 bases from V and 2 bases from J; bases unmatched to any gene: 6. The CDR3 region is CASGVGTAGNTIYS. In nucleotides, the CDR3 is TGTGCCAGCGGCGTGGGGACAGCTGGAAACACCATATATTCT.

This clonotype was picked up one time. The chain links TRBV4-2 to TRBJ2-1; 8 bases map to TRBD2. This CDR3 region has 16 residues. CDR1 LGHNA and CDR2 YNFKEQ come from the germline V gene. Trimming at V came to 3 bases and at J to 7 bases, leaving 11 bases not matched to a gene. In nucleotides, the CDR3 is TGTGCCAGCAGCCACCCCGCCGGGACTAGTGTAAATGAGCAGTTCTTC. It translates to CASSHPAGTSVNEQFF.